This T cell receptor (beta chain) was documented in a study of CD8+CD57+ T cells in acquired aplastic anemia. Study details: Sorted CD4+ and CD8+ cells yielded about 2.9 ug of DNA on average. Study-wide points: Patients and controls were found to share some 30 CD8+ CDR3 sequences. Statistical testing detected no significant gap in CD8+ Simpson's diversity between patients and controls.

CD8+CD57+ cell expansion had been shown by flow cytometry in patients chosen for sequencing. Every patient was diagnosed with severe acquired aplastic anemia. TCR beta VDJ combinations and CDR3 sequences were profiled from genomic DNA. One entry per CDR3 protein, called by TCRdb with MiXCR from the reads. The sample has under 200,000 distinct CDR3 sequences; about 70% are singletons. This CDR3 region has 14 residues. The germline V gene has CDR1 KGHDR and CDR2 SFDVKD. V was pared by 3 bases and J by 3 bases, with 10 bases between. A note on this clonotype: The antigen is unknown.

The source material was sorted CD4+, CD8+, or CD8+CD57+ T cells (not recorded which) from PBMCs. The V call is TRBV24-1, the J call TRBJ1-2, with D possibly matching TRBD1 (5 bases). The TCR sequence derives from a human donor with aplastic anemia. The CDR3 DNA follows: TGTGCCACCAGTGATCCCCGGGACTACTATGGCTACACCTTC. It is translated as CATSDPRDYYGYTF.